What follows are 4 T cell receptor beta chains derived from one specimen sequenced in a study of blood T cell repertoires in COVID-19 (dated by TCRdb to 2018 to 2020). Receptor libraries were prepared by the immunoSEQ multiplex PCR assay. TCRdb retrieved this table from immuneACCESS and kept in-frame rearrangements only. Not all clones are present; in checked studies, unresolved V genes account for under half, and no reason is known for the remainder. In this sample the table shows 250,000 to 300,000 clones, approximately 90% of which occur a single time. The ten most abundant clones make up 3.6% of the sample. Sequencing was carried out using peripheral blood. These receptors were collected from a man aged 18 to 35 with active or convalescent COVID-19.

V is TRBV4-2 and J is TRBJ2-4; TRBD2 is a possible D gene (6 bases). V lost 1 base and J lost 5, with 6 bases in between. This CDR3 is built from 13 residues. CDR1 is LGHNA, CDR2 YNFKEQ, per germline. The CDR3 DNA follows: TGTGCCAGCAGCCAAGGGGGGGAAAACATTCAGTACTTC. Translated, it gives CASSQGGENIQYF.

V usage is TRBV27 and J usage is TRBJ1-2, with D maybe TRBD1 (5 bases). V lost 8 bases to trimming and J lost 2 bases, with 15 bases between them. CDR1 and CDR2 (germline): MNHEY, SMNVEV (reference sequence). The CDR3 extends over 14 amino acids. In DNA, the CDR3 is TGTGCCAGCCTACCGTCCCGGGGGAACTATGGCTACACCTTC. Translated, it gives CASLPSRGNYGYTF.

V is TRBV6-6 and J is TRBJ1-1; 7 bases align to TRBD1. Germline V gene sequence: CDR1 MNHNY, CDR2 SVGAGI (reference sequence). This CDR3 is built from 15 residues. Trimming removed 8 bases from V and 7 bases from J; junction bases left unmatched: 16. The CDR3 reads CASSPGKGGDLEAFF. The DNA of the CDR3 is TGTGCCAGCTCTCCAGGAAAAGGGGGCGATCTTGAAGCTTTCTTT.

Here the CDR3 DNA reads TGTGCCAGTAGTATGCCAATCCGGGACTTGCACAATGAGCAGTTCTTC. It encodes CASSMPIRDLHNEQFF. V gene TRBV19 combines with J gene TRBJ2-1, with D perhaps matching TRBD2 (6 bases). Trimming stripped 3 bases from V and 5 bases from J, with 17 bases between. The CDR3 loop spans 16 amino acids. CDR1 is LNHDA, CDR2 SQIVND, per germline (reference sequence).